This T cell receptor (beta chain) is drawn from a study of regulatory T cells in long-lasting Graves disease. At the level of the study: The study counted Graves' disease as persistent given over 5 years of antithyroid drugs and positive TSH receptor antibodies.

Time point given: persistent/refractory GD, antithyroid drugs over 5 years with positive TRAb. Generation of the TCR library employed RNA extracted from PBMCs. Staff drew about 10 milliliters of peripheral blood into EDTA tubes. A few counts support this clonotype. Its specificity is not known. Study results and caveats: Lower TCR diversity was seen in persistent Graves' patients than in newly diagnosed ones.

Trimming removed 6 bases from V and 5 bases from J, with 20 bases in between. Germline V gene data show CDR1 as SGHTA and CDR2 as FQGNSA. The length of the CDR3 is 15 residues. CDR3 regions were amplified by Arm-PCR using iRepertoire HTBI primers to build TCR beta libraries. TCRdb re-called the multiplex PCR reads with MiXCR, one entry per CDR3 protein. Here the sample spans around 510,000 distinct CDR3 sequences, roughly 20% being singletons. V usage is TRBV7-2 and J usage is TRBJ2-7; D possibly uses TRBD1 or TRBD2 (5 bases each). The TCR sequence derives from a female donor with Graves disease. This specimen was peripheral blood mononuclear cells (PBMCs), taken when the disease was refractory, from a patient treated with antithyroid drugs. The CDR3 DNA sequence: TGTGCCAGCAGTCGATCCCCGGGACCGCGGGACGAGCAGTACTTC. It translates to CASSRSPGPRDEQYF.